This TCR beta chain appears in the sequencing data of a study of blood T cell repertoires in COVID-19. The overall study: Sources were T cells, B-cell-depleted T cells, or PBMCs; the material itself was cDNA or gDNA.

Assay used: immunoSEQ multiplex PCR; TCRdb lists only in-frame clones, some missing. The table lists around 320,000 clones, about nine tenths of them singletons, with roughly 11% in the top ten. Germline lookup yields CDR1 SGHRS and CDR2 YFSETQ. The CDR3 contains 16 residues. The V gene end was trimmed by 3 bases and the J gene end by 5 bases; junction bases not matched to a gene: 5. Followed over time, Seattle patients had been enrolled while infection was active. This receptor was identified in a woman aged 25 to 45 with COVID-19, enrolled during active disease. V is TRBV5-1 and J is TRBJ2-3; 14 nucleotides align to TRBD2. Sequenced sample: peripheral blood. CDR3 loop: CASSSGLAGGQDTQYF. The CDR3 DNA is TGCGCCAGCAGCTCTGGACTAGCGGGGGGTCAAGATACGCAGTATTTT.